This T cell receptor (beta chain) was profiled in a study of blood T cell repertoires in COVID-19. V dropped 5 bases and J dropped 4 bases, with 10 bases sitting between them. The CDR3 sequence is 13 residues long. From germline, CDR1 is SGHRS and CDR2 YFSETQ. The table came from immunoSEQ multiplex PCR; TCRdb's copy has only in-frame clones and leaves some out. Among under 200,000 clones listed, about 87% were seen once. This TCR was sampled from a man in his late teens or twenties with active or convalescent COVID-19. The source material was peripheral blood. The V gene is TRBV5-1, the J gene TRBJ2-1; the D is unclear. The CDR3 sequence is CASRVEIYNEQFF. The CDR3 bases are TGCGCCAGCAGGGTGGAGATTTACAATGAGCAGTTCTTC.